This T cell receptor (beta chain) was found in a study of shared T cell receptors in the human thymus. V dropped 4 bases and J dropped 11; count of bases not matched to a gene: 5. This CDR3 has 12 amino acids. Per germline, CDR1 SGHTA and CDR2 FQGNSA. Libraries were prepared by immunoSEQ multiplex PCR; TCRdb keeps only in-frame clonotypes and omits some of them. The repertoire holds hundreds of thousands of clones, with 70% to 90% as singletons. The same specimen was also included in a second study, on human thymus T cells. That paper states: Donor material was obtained from healthy Finnish infants undergoing corrective surgery for congenital heart defects. The thymus tissue came from resections taken during corrective heart surgery. Thymic and blood repertoires appeared to carry a bias in their V and J gene usage. Thymic repertoires overlap heavily among unrelated individuals, related research has reported.

This TCR derives from a boy under two years old with a congenital heart defect. V usage is TRBV7-2 and J usage is TRBJ2-1, with 7 bases that match TRBD2. Source material: thymocytes. CDR3 in amino acids: CASSSLAAKQFF. The CDR3 DNA follows: TGTGCCAGCAGCTCGCTAGCGGCCAAGCAGTTCTTC.